A selection of T cell receptor beta chains follows, all from one sample in a study of T-cell reconstitution after alpha-beta-depleted transplantation in children. One entry per CDR3 protein results from TCRdb running MiXCR on the PCR reads. This sample has about 500,000 distinct CDR3 sequences, with over 9.5% found just once. The material sequenced was PBMCs, mostly from graft donor cells, taken 180 days after TCRalphabeta/CD19-depleted stem cell transplant. Receptor source: a female patient aged 2-10 years who had a stem cell transplant for aplastic anemia, so the T cells may come from the graft donor. CDR3s include the opening cysteine and the closing phenylalanine or tryptophan. The order of the fields is clone size, V gene, D gene, J gene, CDR3 protein, CDR3 DNA. A D gene is named only where the DNA matches it firmly. Clone size appears in some rows only: once, few, many, or a class for an expanded clone.

>many|TRBV4-1|NA|TRBJ1-4
CASSHPLSGVNEKLFF
TGCGCCAGCAGCCACCCCCTGTCCGGGGTTAATGAAAAACTGTTTTTT
>few|TRBV4-3|TRBD2|TRBJ2-1
CASSQEEERERESYNEQFF
TGCGCCAGCAGCCAAGAAGAGGAGCGGGAGAGGGAATCCTACAATGAGCAGTTCTTC
>NA|TRBV11-2|NA|TRBJ2-1
CASSLEAHGALYYNEQFF
TGTGCCAGCAGCTTAGAGGCGCACGGGGCACTCTATTACAATGAGCAGTTCTTC
>many|TRBV3-1|TRBD1|TRBJ1-1
CASSNRGMNTEAFF
TGTGCCAGCAGTAACAGGGGTATGAACACTGAAGCTTTCTTT
>many|TRBV20-1|NA|TRBJ2-3
CSARHQDTQYF
TGCAGTGCCAGACACCAAGATACGCAGTATTTT
>NA|TRBV28|NA|TRBJ2-3
CASGFVWPPADTQYF
TGTGCCAGCGGTTTCGTCTGGCCTCCCGCGGATACGCAGTATTTT
>few|TRBV4-3|NA|TRBJ2-5
CASSQVFHGQYQETQYF
TGCGCCAGCAGCCAAGTTTTTCACGGACAGTACCAAGAGACCCAGTACTTC
>few|TRBV27|NA|TRBJ2-3
CASSLSLVARGDTQYF
TGTGCCAGCAGTTTATCCTTAGTGGCGAGGGGAGATACGCAGTATTTT
>many|TRBV2|TRBD2|TRBJ2-3
CASKAGGTDTQYF
TGTGCCAGCAAAGCGGGGGGCACAGATACGCAGTATTTT
>few|TRBV3-1|TRBD2|TRBJ2-1
CASSQDRWRASGQSSSYNEQFF
TGTGCCAGCAGCCAAGATAGGTGGAGAGCTAGCGGGCAATCGAGCTCCTACAATGAGCAGTTCTTC
>many|TRBV6-2/TRBV6-3|NA|TRBJ2-5
CASSYHETQYF
TGTGCCAGCAGTTACCACGAGACCCAGTACTTC
>few|TRBV7-2|NA|TRBJ2-5
CASSPRREGETQYF
TGTGCCAGCAGCCCCCGGAGAGAGGGAGAGACCCAGTACTTC
>few|TRBV6-1|NA|TRBJ2-2
CASWTGELFF
TGTGCCAGCTGGACCGGGGAGCTGTTTTTT
>few|TRBV11-1|TRBD2|TRBJ2-1
CASSFSSGRPREASYNEQFF
TGTGCCAGCAGCTTTTCCTCGGGCCGGCCACGGGAGGCGAGTTACAATGAGCAGTTCTTC
>few|TRBV6-2/TRBV6-3|TRBD2|TRBJ2-2
CASSYAGTSGRKTGELFF
TGTGCCAGCAGTTACGCCGGGACTAGCGGGAGGAAGACCGGGGAGCTGTTTTTT
>many|TRBV29-1|NA|TRBJ2-5
CSVEVETQYF
TGCAGCGTTGAAGTGGAGACCCAGTACTTC
>few|TRBV7-2|NA|TRBJ2-5
CASSADGKETQYF
TGTGCCAGCAGCGCGGACGGGAAAGAGACCCAGTACTTC
>NA|TRBV9|NA|TRBJ2-1
CASTGRSTVDEQFF
TGTGCCAGCACCGGACGGTCTACTGTCGATGAGCAGTTCTTC
>many|TRBV7-2|NA|TRBJ2-1
CASSLTGWDLRNEQFF
TGTGCCAGCAGCCTTACAGGATGGGACCTCCGCAATGAGCAGTTCTTC
>NA|TRBV6-2/TRBV6-3|NA|TRBJ2-3
CASSYSSSQGEDTQYF
TGTGCCAGCAGTTACTCGAGTTCACAGGGAGAAGATACGCAGTATTTT
>NA|TRBV10-3|TRBD2|TRBJ2-1
CAISNGGVHEQFF
TGTGCCATCAGCAATGGGGGGGTCCATGAGCAGTTCTTC
>many|TRBV5-1|NA|TRBJ2-5
CASSDIAGTSETQYF
TGCGCCAGCAGCGATATTGCCGGGACAAGCGAGACCCAGTACTTC
>NA|TRBV12-3/TRBV12-4|TRBD1|TRBJ2-7
CASNPTGGDEQYF
TGTGCCAGCAACCCGACAGGGGGAGACGAGCAGTACTTC
>NA|TRBV10-2|NA|TRBJ2-5
CASSEYREQKETQYF
TGCGCCAGCAGTGAATACAGGGAGCAAAAAGAGACCCAGTACTTC
>few|TRBV4-3|NA|TRBJ2-4
CASSQERDSDQYF
TGCGCCAGCAGCCAAGAAAGGGACTCCGACCAGTACTTC